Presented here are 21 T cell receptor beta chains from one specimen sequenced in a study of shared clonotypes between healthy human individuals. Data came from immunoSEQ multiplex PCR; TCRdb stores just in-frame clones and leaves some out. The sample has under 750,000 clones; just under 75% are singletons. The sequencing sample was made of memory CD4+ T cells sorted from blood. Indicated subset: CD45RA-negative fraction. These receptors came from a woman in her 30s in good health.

The DNA of the CDR3 is TGTGCCAGCACCCAACGGCGGGAGAGGGCCTACGAGCAGTACTTC. Translated: CASTQRRERAYEQYF. The chain carries TRBV5-5 and TRBJ2-7; 7 nucleotides line up with TRBD2. This CDR3 contains 15 residues. The V gene end was trimmed by 6 bases and the J gene end by 2 bases; junction bases not matched to a gene: 11. Germline V gene lookup returns CDR1 SGHKS and CDR2 YYEKEE (reference sequence).

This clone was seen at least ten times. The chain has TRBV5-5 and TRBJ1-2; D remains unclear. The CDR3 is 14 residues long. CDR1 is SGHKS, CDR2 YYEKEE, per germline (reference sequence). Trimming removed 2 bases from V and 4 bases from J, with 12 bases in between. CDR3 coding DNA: TGTGCCAGCAGCTTTGGCGAGACGACCTATGGCTACACCTTC. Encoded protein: CASSFGETTYGYTF.

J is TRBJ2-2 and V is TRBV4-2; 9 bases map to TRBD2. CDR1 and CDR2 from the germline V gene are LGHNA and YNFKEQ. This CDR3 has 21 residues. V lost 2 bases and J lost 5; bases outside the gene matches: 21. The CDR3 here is CASSQFDGGRRIAGVTGELFF. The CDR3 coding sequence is TGTGCCAGCAGCCAATTCGACGGCGGGCGGAGGATAGCGGGAGTTACCGGGGAGCTGTTTTTT.

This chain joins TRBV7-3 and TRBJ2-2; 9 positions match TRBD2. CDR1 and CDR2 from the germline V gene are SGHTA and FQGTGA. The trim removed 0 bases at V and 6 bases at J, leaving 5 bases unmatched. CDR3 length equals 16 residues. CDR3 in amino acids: CASSLTGSGSPGELFF. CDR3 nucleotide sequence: TGTGCCAGCAGCTTAACGGGTAGCGGGAGTCCCGGGGAGCTGTTTTTT.

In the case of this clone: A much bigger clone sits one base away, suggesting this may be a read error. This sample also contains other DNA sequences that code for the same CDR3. The CDR3 DNA reads as TGCGCCAGCAGCTTGGGGGACAGGGACAAAAACATTCAGTACTTC. This codes for CASSLGDRDKNIQYF. This sequence joins TRBV5-1 and TRBJ2-4; TRBD1 matches at 9 bases. CDR1 is SGHRS, CDR2 YFSETQ, per germline. The CDR3 has 15 residues. V dropped 0 bases and J dropped 3; count of bases not matched to a gene: 1.

In DNA form, the CDR3 reads TGTGCCAGCAGCTTCAGGGACGGGGACAATGAGCAGTTCTTC. This encodes CASSFRDGDNEQFF. The chain has TRBV11-2 and TRBJ2-1; D tentatively fits TRBD1 or TRBD2 (5 bases each). The CDR3 is 14 amino acids. Trimming took 3 bases from V and 5 from J, leaving 11 bases between them. The V gene's germline CDR1 is SGHAT and CDR2 FQNNGV.

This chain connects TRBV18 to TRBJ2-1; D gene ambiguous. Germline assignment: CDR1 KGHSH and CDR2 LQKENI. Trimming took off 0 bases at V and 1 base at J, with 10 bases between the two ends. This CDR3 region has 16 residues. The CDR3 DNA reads TGTGCCAGCTCACCACCGGGGTTTCTATCCTACAATGAGCAGTTCTTC. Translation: CASSPPGFLSYNEQFF.

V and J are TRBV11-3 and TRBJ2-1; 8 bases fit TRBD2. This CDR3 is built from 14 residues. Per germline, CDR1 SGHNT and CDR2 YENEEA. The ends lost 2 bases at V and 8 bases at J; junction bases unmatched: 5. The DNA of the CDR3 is TGTGCCAGCAGCTTAAGCGGGAGCGCGTATGAGCAGTTCTTC. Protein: CASSLSGSAYEQFF.

CDR3 coding DNA: TGTGCCAGCCCCCGCCCCAGGACTAGCGGGAGACGTTGGGAGCAGTACTTC. Its translation is CASPRPRTSGRRWEQYF. V and J are TRBV13 and TRBJ2-7; TRBD2 matches 13 bases. CDR1 and CDR2 from the germline V gene are PRHDT and FYEKMQ (reference sequence). Losses at the gene ends were 8 bases for V and 7 bases for J; bases not matched to a gene: 17. The CDR3 runs to 17 residues.

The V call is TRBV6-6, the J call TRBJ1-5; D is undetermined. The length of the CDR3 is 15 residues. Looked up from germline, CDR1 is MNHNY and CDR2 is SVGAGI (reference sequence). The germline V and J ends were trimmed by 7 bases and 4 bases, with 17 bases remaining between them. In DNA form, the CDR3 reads TGTGCCAGCAACCACCGAGGGCAGGATAATCAGCCCCAGCATTTT. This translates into CASNHRGQDNQPQHF.

For the CDR3, the DNA is TGTGCCATCAGTGAGTCGATCGGGCAGGGGGGTTACGAGCAGTACTTC. Encoded protein: CAISESIGQGGYEQYF. The chain is built from TRBV10-3 and TRBJ2-7; a weak D match, TRBD1 (7 bases). Trimming cost V 0 bases and J 4 bases, with 16 bases left between them. The CDR3 runs 16 residues. Germline V gene lookup returns CDR1 ENHRY and CDR2 SYGVKD.

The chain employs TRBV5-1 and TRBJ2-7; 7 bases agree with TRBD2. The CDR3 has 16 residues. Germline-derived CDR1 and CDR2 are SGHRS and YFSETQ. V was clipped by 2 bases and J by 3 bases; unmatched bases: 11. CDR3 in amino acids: CASSLVGPAGNYEQYF. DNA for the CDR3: TGCGCCAGCAGCTTAGTTGGCCCAGCGGGAAACTACGAGCAGTACTTC.

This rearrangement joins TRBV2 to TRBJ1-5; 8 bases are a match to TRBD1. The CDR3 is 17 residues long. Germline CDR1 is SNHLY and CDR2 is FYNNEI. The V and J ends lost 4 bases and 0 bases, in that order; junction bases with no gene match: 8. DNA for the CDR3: TGTGCCAGCAGTGGAAATGGACAGGGATATAGCAATCAGCCCCAGCATTTT. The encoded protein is CASSGNGQGYSNQPQHF. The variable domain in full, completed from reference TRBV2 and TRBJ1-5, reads EPEVTQTPSHQVTQMGQEVILRCVPISNHLYFYWYRQILGQKVEFLVSFYNNEISEKSEIFDDQFSVERPDGSNFTLKIRSTKLEDSAMYFCASSGNGQGYSNQPQHFGDGTRLSIL.

CDR3 nucleotides: TGTGCCAGCAGTCCGACAGGGGGAATCCAACGCTTCTCTGGGGCCAACGTCCTGACTTTC. Its protein product is CASSPTGGIQRFSGANVLTF. V usage is TRBV28 and J usage is TRBJ2-6, with 9 positions matching TRBD1. The CDR3 is made up of 20 amino acids. Trimming took 5 bases from V and 0 from J; bases not matched to a gene: 14. Germline CDR1 and CDR2: MDHEN and SYDVKM.

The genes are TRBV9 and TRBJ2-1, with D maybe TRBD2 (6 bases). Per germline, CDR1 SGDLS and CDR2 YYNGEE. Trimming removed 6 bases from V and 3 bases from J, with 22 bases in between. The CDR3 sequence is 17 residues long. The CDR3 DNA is TGTGCCAGCACAATGCCCGTCCTAGCGCCCTACTACAATGAGCAGTTCTTC. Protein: CASTMPVLAPYYNEQFF. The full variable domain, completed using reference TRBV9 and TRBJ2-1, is DSGVTQTPKHLITATGQRVTLRCSPRSGDLSVYWYQQSLDQGLQFLIQYYNGEERAKGNILERFSAQQFPDLHSELNLSSLELGDSALYFCASTMPVLAPYYNEQFFGPGTRLTVL.

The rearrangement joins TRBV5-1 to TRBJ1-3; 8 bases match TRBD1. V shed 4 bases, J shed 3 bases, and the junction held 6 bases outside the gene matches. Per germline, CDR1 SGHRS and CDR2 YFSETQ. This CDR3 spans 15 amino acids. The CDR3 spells CASSPTGQGGNTIYF. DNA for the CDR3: TGCGCCAGCAGCCCCACCGGACAGGGTGGAAACACCATATATTTT.

The CDR3 region is CASSLGREGGNTIYF. As DNA, the CDR3 is TGTGCCAGCAGCTTAGGCAGGGAAGGCGGAAACACCATATATTTT. This chain joins TRBV7-9 and TRBJ1-3; TRBD1 might be the D (5 bases). Germline values: CDR1 SEHNR, CDR2 FQNEAQ (reference sequence). Trimming took 1 base from V and 4 from J, leaving 11 bases between them. The CDR3 is 15 residues long. Full variable domain (missing parts from reference TRBV7-9 and TRBJ1-3): DTGVSQNPRHKITKRGQNVTFRCDPISEHNRLYWYRQTLGQGPEFLTYFQNEAQLEKSRLLSDRFSAERPKGSFSTLEIQRTEQGDSAMYLCASSLGREGGNTIYFGEGSWLTVV.

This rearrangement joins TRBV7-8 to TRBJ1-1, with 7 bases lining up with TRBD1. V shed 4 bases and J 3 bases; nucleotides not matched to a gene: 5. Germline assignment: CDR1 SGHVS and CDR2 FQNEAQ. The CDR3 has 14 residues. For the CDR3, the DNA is TGTGCCAGCAGCTGGTCCCAGGGGGACACTGAAGCTTTCTTT. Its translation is CASSWSQGDTEAFF.

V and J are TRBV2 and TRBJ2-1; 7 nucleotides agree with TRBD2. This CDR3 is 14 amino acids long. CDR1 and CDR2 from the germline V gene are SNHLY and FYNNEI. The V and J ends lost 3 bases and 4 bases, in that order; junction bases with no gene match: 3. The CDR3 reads CASSDLAEYNEQFF. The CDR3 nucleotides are TGTGCCAGCAGTGACCTAGCGGAATACAATGAGCAGTTCTTC. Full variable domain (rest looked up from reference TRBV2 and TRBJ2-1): EPEVTQTPSHQVTQMGQEVILRCVPISNHLYFYWYRQILGQKVEFLVSFYNNEISEKSEIFDDQFSVERPDGSNFTLKIRSTKLEDSAMYFCASSDLAEYNEQFFGPGTRLTVL.

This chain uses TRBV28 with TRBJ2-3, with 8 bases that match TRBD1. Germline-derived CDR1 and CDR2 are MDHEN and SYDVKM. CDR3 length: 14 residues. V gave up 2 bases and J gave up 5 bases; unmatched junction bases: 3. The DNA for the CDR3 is TGTGCCAGCAGTTTACTCAGGGGGCGAGATACGCAGTATTTT. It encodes CASSLLRGRDTQYF.

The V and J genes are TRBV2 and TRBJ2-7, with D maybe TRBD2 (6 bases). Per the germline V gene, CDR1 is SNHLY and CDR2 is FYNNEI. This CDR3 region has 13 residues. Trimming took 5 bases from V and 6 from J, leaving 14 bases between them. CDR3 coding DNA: TGTGCCAGCAGTACTCAGACCGGGAGCGAGCAGTACTTC. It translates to CASSTQTGSEQYF.